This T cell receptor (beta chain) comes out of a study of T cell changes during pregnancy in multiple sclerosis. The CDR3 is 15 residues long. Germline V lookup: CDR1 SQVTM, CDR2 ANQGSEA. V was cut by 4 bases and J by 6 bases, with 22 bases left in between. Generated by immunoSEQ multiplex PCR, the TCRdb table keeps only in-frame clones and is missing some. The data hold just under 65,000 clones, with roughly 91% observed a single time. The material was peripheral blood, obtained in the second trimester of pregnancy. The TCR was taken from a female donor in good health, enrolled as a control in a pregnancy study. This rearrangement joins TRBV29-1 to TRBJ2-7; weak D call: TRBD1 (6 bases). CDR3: CSVGTGGRGWSEQYF. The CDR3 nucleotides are TGCAGCGTTGGGACTGGGGGCAGGGGATGGTCCGAGCAGTACTTC.